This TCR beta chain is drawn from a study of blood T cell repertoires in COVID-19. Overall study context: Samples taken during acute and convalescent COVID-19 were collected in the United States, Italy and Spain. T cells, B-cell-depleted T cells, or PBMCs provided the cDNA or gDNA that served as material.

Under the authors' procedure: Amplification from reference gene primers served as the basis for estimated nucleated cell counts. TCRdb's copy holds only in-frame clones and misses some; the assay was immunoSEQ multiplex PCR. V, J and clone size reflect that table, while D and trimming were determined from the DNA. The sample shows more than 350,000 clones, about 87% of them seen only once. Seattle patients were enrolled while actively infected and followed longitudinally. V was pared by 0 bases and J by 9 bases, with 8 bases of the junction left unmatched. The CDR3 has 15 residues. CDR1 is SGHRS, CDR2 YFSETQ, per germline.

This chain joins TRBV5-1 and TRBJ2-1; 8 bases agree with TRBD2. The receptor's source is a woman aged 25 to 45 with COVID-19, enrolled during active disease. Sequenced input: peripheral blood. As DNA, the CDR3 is TGCGCCAGCAGCTTGGTTTCCGGGAGGGGTGTTGAGCAGTTCTTC. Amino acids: CASSLVSGRGVEQFF.